This entry lists 27 T cell receptor beta chains sequenced from one sample in a study of T cells in narcolepsy. The data were produced by immunoSEQ multiplex PCR, yet TCRdb's version contains in-frame clones alone and is incomplete. The table has approximately 25,000 clones, roughly 86% seen once; the top ten hold approximately 1.2%. Input material: CD45RA- memory CD4+ T cells from PBMCs. All receptors come from a human donor with narcolepsy.

Concerning this clone: The CDR3 ends on some other residue instead of the conserved phenylalanine or tryptophan, so this is likely a read error. It is unclear where the CDR3 begins or ends on the DNA, so no DNA is shown, and the CDR3 is as TCRdb lists it. V and J are TRBV27 and TRBJ2-7; TRBD1, as called in the table, went unchecked against the DNA. The CDR3 is made up of 8 amino acids, end residues included. CDR1 and CDR2 from the germline V gene are MNHEY and SMNVEV (reference sequence). CDR3 sequence: CASSPQGG.

Only a few counts were recorded for this clone. The chain recombines TRBV19 with TRBJ2-1; 14 bases are shared with TRBD2. The germline V gene encodes CDR1 LNHDA and CDR2 SQIVND (reference sequence). The CDR3 is made up of 15 amino acids. V gave up 6 bases and J gave up 7 bases; unmatched junction bases: 5. CDR3 region: CASRKTSGGANEQFF. The CDR3 DNA reads as TGTGCCAGTAGGAAGACTAGCGGGGGGGCAAATGAGCAGTTCTTC.

This clone was detected once. J is TRBJ2-3 and V is TRBV6-1, with TRBD2 identical over 8 bases. The CDR3 totals 17 residues. Germline V gene lookup returns CDR1 MNHNS and CDR2 SASEGT. V trimming: 2 bases; J trimming: 4 bases; junction bases outside the gene matches: 11. The CDR3 DNA sequence: TGTGCCAGCAGTGAAAGGGGGACTAGTGTATTGCCAGATACGCAGTATTTT. It specifies CASSERGTSVLPDTQYF.

The chain is built from TRBV5-6 and TRBJ1-2; 7 positions match TRBD1. The germline gives CDR1 SGHDT, CDR2 YYEEEE. The CDR3 totals 14 residues. With 0 bases clipped from V and 5 bases from J, the junction kept 4 bases outside the gene matches. The CDR3 DNA follows: TGTGCCAGCAGCTTGGGTGGGACAGTGTATGGCTACACCTTC. This translates into CASSLGGTVYGYTF.

V gene TRBV6-1 combines with J gene TRBJ1-5, with 8 bases that match TRBD1. CDR3 length equals 14 residues. Germline CDR1 reads MNHNS; CDR2 reads SASEGT. The V and J ends lost 8 bases and 11 bases, in that order; junction bases with no gene match: 14. The CDR3 reads CASWDGQGARAQHF. In DNA, the CDR3 is TGTGCCAGCTGGGACGGGCAGGGGGCGAGGGCCCAGCATTTT.

The chain recombines TRBV2 with TRBJ2-7; no firm D call. The germline V and J ends were trimmed by 2 bases and 4 bases, with 6 bases remaining between them. CDR3 length equals 12 residues. Per germline, CDR1 SNHLY and CDR2 FYNNEI. The CDR3 nucleotides read TGTGCCAGCAGTGAAATAAGGTACGAGCAGTACTTC. Translation: CASSEIRYEQYF. Combining the CDR3 with reference TRBV2 and TRBJ2-7 gives the whole variable domain EPEVTQTPSHQVTQMGQEVILRCVPISNHLYFYWYRQILGQKVEFLVSFYNNEISEKSEIFDDQFSVERPDGSNFTLKIRSTKLEDSAMYFCASSEIRYEQYFGPGTRLTVT.

The chain uses TRBV25-1 and TRBJ2-7; D may be TRBD1 (5 bases). CDR1 and CDR2 (germline): MGHDK, SYGVNS. This CDR3 region has 14 residues. The V end was cut by 6 bases, the J end by 2 bases, with 14 bases between. CDR3 sequence reads: CASSARTSPYEQYF. CDR3 nucleotide sequence: TGTGCCAGCAGCGCGCGGACAAGCCCCTACGAGCAGTACTTC.

The chain combines TRBV18 with TRBJ2-7; the D gene is possibly TRBD2 (6 bases). CDR3 length: 15 residues. Germline loops: CDR1 KGHSH, CDR2 LQKENI. V lost 1 base and J 0 bases, leaving 10 bases between the germline ends. CDR3 nucleotides: TGTGCCAGCTCACCACGGACTAACCCCTCCTACGAGCAGTACTTC. It codes for CASSPRTNPSYEQYF.

The sample holds a few counts of this clone. This rearrangement joins TRBV11-3 to TRBJ2-3; D not resolved. V was cut by 5 bases and J by 6 bases, with 12 bases left in between. The V gene's germline CDR1 is SGHNT and CDR2 YENEEA. CDR3 length equals 13 residues. In nucleotides, the CDR3 is TGTGCCAGCAGCCTGGATGGGTCGGATACGCAGTATTTT. Translating it yields CASSLDGSDTQYF.

This chain joins TRBV6-1 and TRBJ1-5; D is perhaps TRBD1 (5 bases). Germline CDR1 MNHNS, CDR2 SASEGT. The CDR3 is made up of 15 amino acids. With 8 bases removed from V and 4 bases from J, the gap between germline ends came to 18 bases. Written as DNA, the CDR3 is TGTGCCAGCCGATTGGGGAGGGGCGCTAATCAGCCCCAGCATTTT. Encoded protein: CASRLGRGANQPQHF.

The rearrangement joins TRBV5-1 to TRBJ2-3; D gene unclear. The germline V gene has CDR1 SGHRS and CDR2 YFSETQ. Between the trimmed V and J ends, which lost 3 bases and 1 base, there was a span of 9 bases. The length of the CDR3 is 14 residues. In DNA form, the CDR3 reads TGCGCCAGCAGCTCGCTGACGGGCACAGATACGCAGTATTTT. Encoded protein: CASSSLTGTDTQYF.

The chain carries TRBV18 and TRBJ1-3, with D hard to call. CDR1 and CDR2 (germline): KGHSH, LQKENI. Trimming cost V 0 bases and J 0 bases, with 12 bases left between them. This CDR3 has 17 amino acids. DNA of the CDR3: TGTGCCAGCTCACCACCCCCCGCCAAGAGCTCTGGAAACACCATATATTTT. It codes for CASSPPPAKSSGNTIYF.

The chain is built from TRBV28 and TRBJ1-5; D remains unclear. Germline loops: CDR1 MDHEN, CDR2 SYDVKM. The CDR3 has 13 amino acids. Trimming stripped 2 bases from V and 6 bases from J, with 8 bases between. The CDR3 is CASSLRHVQPQHF. The DNA for the CDR3 is TGTGCCAGCAGTTTACGGCATGTTCAGCCCCAGCATTTT.

This clone showed up just a few times. The chain joins TRBV19 to TRBJ1-2; TRBD1 matches 7 bases. J gave up 5 bases and V 6 bases, and 3 bases lay outside the gene matches. CDR1 is LNHDA and CDR2 is SQIVND in the germline V gene (reference sequence). The length of the CDR3 is 12 residues. The CDR3 region is CASSTGDYGYTF. For the CDR3, the DNA is TGTGCCAGTAGCACAGGGGATTATGGCTACACCTTC.

The chain's CDR3 is CASGLVPSDRGQDGYTF. DNA of the CDR3: TGTGCTAGTGGTTTGGTCCCATCGGACAGGGGGCAGGATGGCTACACCTTC. This chain links TRBV12-5 with TRBJ1-2, with 11 bases lining up with TRBD1. V trimming: 0 bases; J trimming: 6 bases; junction bases outside the gene matches: 9. Germline V lookup: CDR1 LGHNT, CDR2 FRNRAP. This CDR3 has 17 amino acids.

The chain is built from TRBV29-1 and TRBJ2-2; 8 bases match TRBD1. Germline V CDR1 and CDR2: SQVTM, ANQGSEA. The V and J ends lost 7 bases and 5 bases, in that order; junction bases with no gene match: 12. The CDR3 sequence is 15 residues long. CDR3 loop: CSAIARGRGTGELFF. CDR3 DNA sequence: TGCAGCGCTATTGCCAGGGGGCGAGGTACCGGGGAGCTGTTTTTT.

The chain employs TRBV7-9 and TRBJ1-4; 9 nucleotides match TRBD1. The V gene end was trimmed by 4 bases and the J gene end by 7 bases; junction bases not matched to a gene: 4. CDR1 SEHNR and CDR2 FQNEAQ come from the germline V gene (reference sequence). CDR3 size: 14 residues. CDR3 nucleotide sequence: TGTGCCAGCAGCTCGACAGGGGGAATTGAAAAACTGTTTTTT. Translating gives CASSSTGGIEKLFF. The variable domain in full, completed from reference TRBV7-9 and TRBJ1-4, reads DTGVSQNPRHKITKRGQNVTFRCDPISEHNRLYWYRQTLGQGPEFLTYFQNEAQLEKSRLLSDRFSAERPKGSFSTLEIQRTEQGDSAMYLCASSSTGGIEKLFFGSGTQLSVL.

The CDR3 loop is CASSPFRGENSPLHF. The CDR3 DNA sequence: TGTGCCAGCAGCCCTTTCAGGGGGGAGAATTCACCCCTCCACTTT. The chain recombines TRBV5-4 with TRBJ1-6; 7 positions agree with TRBD1. The CDR3 spans 15 residues. The V gene end was trimmed by 4 bases and the J gene end by 7 bases; junction bases not matched to a gene: 8. Germline CDR1 is SGHNT and CDR2 is YYREEE (reference sequence).

V usage is TRBV9 and J usage is TRBJ2-5; 9 bases agree with TRBD2. The CDR3 runs to 14 residues. CDR1 is SGDLS, CDR2 YYNGEE, per germline. With V trimmed by 4 bases and J by 3 bases, 4 bases remained unmatched. The CDR3 loop reads CASSQTSGEETQYF. The CDR3 DNA reads TGTGCCAGCAGCCAGACTAGCGGAGAAGAGACCCAGTACTTC.

V usage is TRBV7-9 and J usage is TRBJ1-2, with TRBD1 matching over 9 bases. The ends lost 5 bases at V and 1 base at J; junction bases unmatched: 5. Germline CDR1 is SEHNR and CDR2 is FQNEAQ (reference sequence). The CDR3 loop spans 15 amino acids. The CDR3 loop reads CASSRDRVFNYGYTF. The CDR3 bases are TGTGCCAGCAGCCGGGACAGGGTTTTTAACTATGGCTACACCTTC.

This clone was recorded a few times. This chain joins TRBV19 and TRBJ1-1; D is possibly TRBD1 (6 bases). The CDR3 covers 13 residues. V was cut by 3 bases and J by 3 bases, with 8 bases left in between. CDR1 and CDR2 from the germline V gene are LNHDA and SQIVND (reference sequence). CDR3 sequence (DNA): TGTGCCAGTAGTATCCGACAGGACACTGAAGCTTTCTTT. Protein sequence: CASSIRQDTEAFF.

The rearrangement links TRBV6-5 to TRBJ2-3; tentatively, D is TRBD2 (5 bases). The CDR3 loop spans 14 amino acids. V gave up 5 bases and J gave up 2 bases, with 11 bases separating them. CDR1 and CDR2 (germline): MNHEY, SVGAGI. CDR3 DNA sequence: TGTGCCAGCAGTCAAACTAGTGCCACAGATACGCAGTATTTT. It encodes CASSQTSATDTQYF.

The chain employs TRBV18 and TRBJ2-3; D is tentatively TRBD1 or TRBD2 (5 bases each). This CDR3 comprises 15 residues. Germline assignment: CDR1 KGHSH and CDR2 LQKENI. V lost 2 bases and J lost 1, with 10 bases in between. In DNA form, the CDR3 reads TGTGCCAGCTCACCAGTGGGGGTTGGCACAGATACGCAGTATTTT. Its protein product is CASSPVGVGTDTQYF.

This chain links TRBV7-9 with TRBJ2-2; 10 bases align to TRBD1. CDR3 length: 15 residues. V trimming: 4 bases; J trimming: 5 bases; junction bases outside the gene matches: 4. CDR1 SEHNR and CDR2 FQNEAQ come from the germline V gene (reference sequence). CDR3 nucleotide sequence: TGTGCCAGCAGCTCCGACAGGGGGCCGACCGGGGAGCTGTTTTTT. The encoded protein is CASSSDRGPTGELFF.

This clone was seen only a few times. The chain has TRBV6-4 and TRBJ2-6; D remains unclear. The CDR3 consists of 15 residues. CDR1 is MRHNA, CDR2 SNTAGT, per germline. V lost 6 bases, J lost 0 bases, and 9 bases lay in between. CDR3 sequence: CASSPQSSGANVLTF. Here the CDR3 DNA reads TGTGCCAGCAGCCCACAGAGCTCTGGGGCCAACGTCCTGACTTTC.

The chain has TRBV6-5 and TRBJ2-5; D may be TRBD2 (5 bases). The CDR3 length is 15 residues. V lost 4 bases, J lost 5 bases, and 17 bases lay in between. Germline V CDR1 and CDR2: MNHEY, SVGAGI. The CDR3 reads CASSFGSDTGETQYF. CDR3 sequence (DNA): TGTGCCAGCAGTTTTGGCTCAGATACGGGGGAGACCCAGTACTTC.

The genes are TRBV6-6 and TRBJ2-7; D is unresolved. Trimming took off 2 bases at V and 1 base at J, with 12 bases between the two ends. Germline V CDR1 and CDR2: MNHNY, SVGAGI (reference sequence). The CDR3 covers 15 residues. The CDR3 bases are TGTGCCAGCAGTTACCAGGCCTCCTTTTCCTACGAGCAGTACTTC. Translating gives CASSYQASFSYEQYF.